One and the same sample provided the 18 T cell receptor beta chains below, sequenced in a study of cytomegalovirus exposure and HLA in healthy donors. It was with 60 Vbeta and 13 Jbeta primers that the PCR ran. TCRdb's table, derived via immunoSEQ multiplex PCR, lists solely in-frame clones and lacks some. Of some 90,000 clones in the sample, just under 70% are singletons; the top ten hold approximately 2.9%. Sequences were obtained from PBMCs. Source of these receptors: a man aged 50-59 years in good health and CMV-seronegative.

The chain links TRBV5-4 to TRBJ2-2; 10 nucleotides agree with TRBD2. The CDR3 spans 17 residues. V lost 1 base and J lost 2; bases outside the gene matches: 5. From germline, CDR1 is SGHNT and CDR2 YYREEE (reference sequence). CDR3 sequence (DNA): TGTGCCAGCAGCTTGAAACCTAGCGGGAGAAACACCGGGGAGCTGTTTTTT. It translates to CASSLKPSGRNTGELFF.

This clone was detected only once. The rearrangement links TRBV23-1 to TRBJ1-4, with D unresolved. TRBV23-1 is marked as an open reading frame, function uncertain. V was cut by 5 bases and J by 8 bases, with 12 bases left in between. The CDR3 consists of 13 residues. In DNA form, the CDR3 reads TGCGCCAGCAGTTCCGGGAGAGGAGAAAAACTGTTTTTT. Encoded protein: CASSSGRGEKLFF.

V usage is TRBV13 and J usage is TRBJ2-5; 13 bases are a match to TRBD2. The V gene's germline CDR1 is PRHDT and CDR2 FYEKMQ (reference sequence). The CDR3 is 17 amino acids. The J segment lost 4 bases and the V segment lost 5 bases, leaving 10 bases of the junction unmatched. The CDR3 DNA sequence: TGTGCCAGCAGCCCACCTTCCCGGACTAGCGGGAGAGAGACCCAGTACTTC. As protein: CASSPPSRTSGRETQYF.

This chain connects TRBV6-1 to TRBJ2-3; D possibly corresponds to TRBD1 (6 bases). The CDR3 covers 15 residues. Per germline, CDR1 MNHNS and CDR2 SASEGT. V lost 7 bases and J 0 bases, leaving 14 bases between the germline ends. This chain's CDR3 is CASNPDRASTDTQYF. The CDR3 bases are TGTGCCAGCAACCCGGACAGAGCTAGCACAGATACGCAGTATTTT.

This sequence joins TRBV30 and TRBJ2-7; D gene uncertain. With 0 bases removed from V and 6 bases from J, the gap between germline ends came to 6 bases. The CDR3 is 11 amino acids. Germline V gives CDR1 GTSNPN, CDR2 SVGIG (reference sequence). CDR3 DNA sequence: TGTGCCTGGAGTGTGCGGAGCGAGCAGTACTTC. This gives the protein CAWSVRSEQYF.

This rearrangement joins TRBV6-1 to TRBJ2-1, with D maybe TRBD2 (6 bases). Germline V lookup: CDR1 MNHNS, CDR2 SASEGT. Trimming removed 3 bases from V and 10 bases from J, with 13 bases in between. This CDR3 has 13 amino acids. CDR3 region: CASSDSAGREQFF. As DNA, the CDR3 is TGTGCCAGCAGTGATTCAGCGGGCCGGGAGCAGTTCTTC.

V and J are TRBV6-6 and TRBJ2-1, with D hard to call. This CDR3 has 13 residues. The V and J ends lost 7 bases and 5 bases respectively, with 12 bases between them. Germline CDR1 and CDR2: MNHNY and SVGAGI (reference sequence). This chain's CDR3 is CASTYPGNNEQFF. The CDR3, as DNA: TGTGCCAGCACCTACCCGGGTAACAATGAGCAGTTCTTC.

The V call is TRBV7-2, the J call TRBJ2-5; D perhaps matches TRBD1 (5 bases). The ends were cut back, 6 bases at V and 1 base at J, with 15 bases in the middle. Per the germline V gene, CDR1 is SGHTA and CDR2 is FQGNSA. This CDR3 has 15 residues. The CDR3 sequence: CASRPQATVQETQYF. CDR3 bases: TGTGCCAGCAGGCCACAGGCGACGGTCCAAGAGACCCAGTACTTC.

The V gene is TRBV4-2, the J gene TRBJ1-5; possibly TRBD1 for D (5 bases). CDR3 length equals 16 residues. Trimming removed 3 bases from V and 7 bases from J, with 19 bases in between. CDR1 is LGHNA and CDR2 is YNFKEQ in the germline V gene. The CDR3 bases are TGTGCCAGCAGCCAGAAAATGGGAGGGGCTGGGCAGCCCCAGCATTTT. It yields the protein CASSQKMGGAGQPQHF.

This clone is a singleton in its sample. The chain carries TRBV7-9 and TRBJ1-5; D is unclear. The germline CDR1 and CDR2 sequences are SEHNR and FQNEAQ (reference sequence). There are 12 residues in the CDR3. The ends were cut back, 4 bases at V and 5 bases at J, with 6 bases in the middle. The CDR3: CASSSRDQPQHF. Here the CDR3 DNA reads TGTGCCAGCAGCTCCCGGGATCAGCCCCAGCATTTT.

The J gene is TRBJ2-3, the V gene TRBV29-1; the match to TRBD2 covers 12 bases. Trimming removed 4 bases from V and 6 bases from J; junction bases left unmatched: 5. Per the germline V gene, CDR1 is SQVTM and CDR2 is ANQGSEA. The length of the CDR3 is 14 residues. In nucleotides, the CDR3 is TGCAGCGTTGGGACTAGCGGGGAGGCGGATACGCAGTATTTT. It specifies CSVGTSGEADTQYF.

The V call is TRBV6-5, the J call TRBJ1-5; D gene ambiguous. V lost 6 bases, J lost 2 bases, and 11 bases lay in between. There are 14 residues in the CDR3. The germline V gene has CDR1 MNHEY and CDR2 SVGAGI. CDR3 region: CASRPLAGNQPQHF. In nucleotides, the CDR3 is TGTGCCAGCAGACCACTGGCGGGCAATCAGCCCCAGCATTTT.

This clone occurred a few times. The chain is built from TRBV19 and TRBJ1-2; D is undetermined. This CDR3 comprises 13 residues. The germline gives CDR1 LNHDA, CDR2 SQIVND (reference sequence). V was pared by 7 bases and J by 4 bases, with 13 bases between. This CDR3 is CASTRDNSYGYTF. For the CDR3, the DNA is TGTGCCAGTACTCGGGATAATAGCTATGGCTACACCTTC.

The chain employs TRBV9 and TRBJ1-4; TRBD1 might be the D (5 bases). The germline V and J ends were trimmed by 0 bases and 0 bases, with 12 bases remaining between them. The CDR3 has 17 amino acids. In germline, CDR1 is SGDLS, CDR2 YYNGEE. CDR3 DNA: TGTGCCAGCAGCGTAGCCCCCGACAGTGCAACTAATGAAAAACTGTTTTTT. Its protein is CASSVAPDSATNEKLFF.

This chain joins TRBV27 and TRBJ2-3; 8 bases are a match to TRBD2. The length of the CDR3 is 15 residues. The junction had 3 bases not matched to a gene; V was cut back by 1 base and J by 3 bases. The germline V gene has CDR1 MNHEY and CDR2 SMNVEV (reference sequence). The CDR3 loop is CASSLFGTRTDTQYF. In DNA, the CDR3 is TGTGCCAGCAGTTTATTCGGGACTAGGACAGATACGCAGTATTTT.

The J gene is TRBJ2-5, the V gene TRBV5-6; no reliable D call. Germline loops: CDR1 SGHDT, CDR2 YYEEEE. This CDR3 comprises 11 residues. V dropped 3 bases and J dropped 9 bases, with 9 bases sitting between them. CDR3 amino acids: CASSSRLAQYF. CDR3 nucleotides: TGTGCCAGCAGCTCCCGACTGGCCCAGTACTTC. Filled out from reference TRBV5-6 and TRBJ2-5, the complete variable domain reads DAGVTQSPTHLIKTRGQQVTLRCSPKSGHDTVSWYQQALGQGPQFIFQYYEEEERQRGNFPDRFSGHQFPNYSSELNVNALLLGDSALYLCASSSRLAQYFGPGTRLLVL.

J is TRBJ2-5 and V is TRBV2; 10 bases match TRBD2. CDR3 length: 17 amino acids. Per germline, CDR1 SNHLY and CDR2 FYNNEI. V lost 0 bases to trimming and J lost 3 bases; unmatched junction nucleotides: 7. The CDR3 spells CASSEARGLAGEETQYF. In DNA form, the CDR3 reads TGTGCCAGCAGTGAAGCGCGAGGCCTAGCGGGGGAAGAGACCCAGTACTTC.

This clone was observed a single time. This chain links TRBV9 with TRBJ1-2; 7 bases match TRBD1. This CDR3 is 15 amino acids long. V trimming: 0 bases; J trimming: 2 bases; junction bases outside the gene matches: 4. Germline CDR1 and CDR2: SGDLS and YYNGEE. As DNA, the CDR3 is TGTGCCAGCAGCGTAGATGGCAGGGGGAACTATGGCTACACCTTC. Its translation: CASSVDGRGNYGYTF.